The sequence of this T cell receptor beta chain was determined in a study of PD-1 blockade in mismatch repair-deficient tumors. Here immunoSEQ multiplex PCR was the method, and the copy in TCRdb shows in-frame clones only, minus some. There are around 13,000 clones in the sample; just over 85% occur only once, and 11% lies in the top ten. Germline CDR1 is SGDLS and CDR2 is YYNGEE. Losses at the gene ends were 0 bases for V and 0 bases for J; bases not matched to a gene: 7. The CDR3 has 18 residues. Sample time point: identical approximately 11-day culture without peptide (control). Baseline for clone expansion was a parallel culture with no peptide. Remarks on this clone: Its antigen is currently unknown.

The clonotype was recovered from an adult with mismatch repair-deficient cancer. Sequencing was performed on cells cultured in vitro, taken from a patient treated with pembrolizumab. The chain is built from TRBV9 and TRBJ2-3; 10 nucleotides line up with TRBD2. The CDR3 spells CASSVGASGSASTDTQYF. The CDR3 nucleotides read TGTGCCAGCAGCGTAGGGGCTAGCGGGAGCGCTAGCACAGATACGCAGTATTTT. The variable domain in full, completed from reference TRBV9 and TRBJ2-3, reads DSGVTQTPKHLITATGQRVTLRCSPRSGDLSVYWYQQSLDQGLQFLIQYYNGEERAKGNILERFSAQQFPDLHSELNLSSLELGDSALYFCASSVGASGSASTDTQYFGPGTRLTVL.